Listed here are 25 T cell receptor beta chains from one sample, sequenced in a study of cytomegalovirus exposure and HLA in healthy donors. A multiplex PCR was run with 60 Vbeta primers and 13 Jbeta primers. The protocol was immunoSEQ multiplex PCR, while the TCRdb copy is restricted to in-frame clones and leaves out a portion. The sample includes 140,000 to 150,000 clones, around 80% of them seen just once. Sequenced material: PBMCs. These receptors were taken from a female donor in good health and CMV-seronegative.

The chain combines TRBV10-1 with TRBJ1-6; TRBD1 agrees at 9 bases. The CDR3 consists of 14 residues. V was clipped by 11 bases and J by 7 bases; unmatched bases: 9. CDR1 and CDR2 from the germline V gene are WNHNN and SYGVQD (reference sequence). The CDR3 DNA sequence: TGCGCCGGAGGGACAGGGAGGAAGAATTCACCCCTCCACTTT. It is translated as CAGGTGRKNSPLHF.

The rearrangement joins TRBV25-1 to TRBJ1-3; the D is unclear. The V gene lost 3 bases and the J gene lost 0 bases, with 9 bases spanning the gap. The CDR3 runs 15 residues. From germline, CDR1 is MGHDK and CDR2 SYGVNS. The CDR3 loop is CASSDTRSSGNTIYF. The CDR3 coding sequence is TGTGCCAGCAGTGATACGAGGAGCTCTGGAAACACCATATATTTT.

The chain uses TRBV19 and TRBJ1-5; tentatively, D is TRBD1 (5 bases). V was shortened by 6 bases and J by 5 bases, with 17 bases between the two germline ends. The CDR3 runs 15 residues. Germline V gives CDR1 LNHDA, CDR2 SQIVND (reference sequence). DNA for the CDR3: TGTGCCAGTAGCACTCAACAGGCTGAGCATCAGCCCCAGCATTTT. This translates into CASSTQQAEHQPQHF.

This chain links TRBV7-9 with TRBJ2-5; perhaps TRBD1 as D (6 bases). Germline V gene sequence: CDR1 SEHNR, CDR2 FQNEAQ (reference sequence). CDR3 length equals 16 residues. Trimming left V 6 bases short and J 3 bases short, with 20 bases between. The CDR3 DNA sequence: TGTGCCAGCAGTTTTAGTACAGGGTTGGGAAAAGAGACCCAGTACTTC. It is translated as CASSFSTGLGKETQYF.

The table lists this clone with a count of one. The chain links TRBV6-5 to TRBJ1-5, with D unclear. With 4 bases removed from V and 1 base from J, the gap between germline ends came to 11 bases. The CDR3 contains 15 residues. CDR1 and CDR2 (germline): MNHEY, SVGAGI. This chain's CDR3 is CASSFQTGSNQPQHF. In DNA form, the CDR3 reads TGTGCCAGCAGTTTCCAGACGGGGAGCAATCAGCCCCAGCATTTT.

This chain connects TRBV12-2 to TRBJ1-5; the D call TRBD1 from the table was never checked on the DNA. TRBV12-2 has pseudogene status. The CDR3 is made up of 13 amino acids. This CDR3 reads CASPQGANQPQHF. The CDR3 DNA follows: TGTGCAAGTCCCCAGGGGGCCAATCAGCCCCAGCATTTT.

V is TRBV19 and J is TRBJ1-2; the D is unclear. The germline V and J ends were trimmed by 1 base and 8 bases, with 14 bases remaining between them. The CDR3 totals 14 residues. The germline gives CDR1 LNHDA, CDR2 SQIVND (reference sequence). CDR3: CASSIVWGRGGYTF. Here the CDR3 DNA reads TGTGCCAGTAGTATAGTGTGGGGAAGAGGGGGCTACACCTTC.

The V and J genes are TRBV15 and TRBJ1-2; D possibly corresponds to TRBD1 (5 bases). Trimming pared 1 base from V and 2 bases from J, leaving 5 bases between. Germline CDR1 is LNHNV and CDR2 is YYDKDF (reference sequence). This CDR3 has 13 amino acids. The CDR3, as DNA: TGTGCCACCAGCAGAGCAGGGAACTATGGCTACACCTTC. Its protein product is CATSRAGNYGYTF.

This clone was seen a handful of times. This chain joins TRBV6-1 and TRBJ2-7, with TRBD1 matching over 10 bases. There are 14 residues in the CDR3. V shed 6 bases, J shed 5 bases, and the junction held 7 bases outside the gene matches. Germline values: CDR1 MNHNS, CDR2 SASEGT. CDR3 amino acids: CASRLDRGRHEQYF. The CDR3 DNA reads TGTGCCAGCAGGTTAGACAGGGGGCGGCACGAGCAGTACTTC.

The chain couples TRBV4-3 to TRBJ2-1, with 8 bases lining up with TRBD2. The CDR3 spans 16 residues. The germline CDR1 and CDR2 sequences are LGHNA and YSLEER. V gave up 0 bases and J gave up 5 bases; unmatched junction bases: 6. CDR3 protein: CASSQESRGGHNEQFF. The CDR3 DNA sequence: TGCGCCAGCAGCCAAGAAAGCCGGGGGGGACACAATGAGCAGTTCTTC.

This clone appeared a few times. The rearrangement uses TRBV5-6 and TRBJ1-5; no definite D call. This CDR3 spans 15 amino acids. The V gene's germline CDR1 is SGHDT and CDR2 YYEEEE. V was trimmed by 0 bases and J by 4 bases, leaving 11 bases between them. Here the CDR3 DNA reads TGTGCCAGCAGCTTGGGTCCCGCGGGTAATCAGCCCCAGCATTTT. Translation gives CASSLGPAGNQPQHF.

This chain links TRBV9 with TRBJ2-7; a weak D match, TRBD2 (5 bases). Germline CDR1 is SGDLS and CDR2 is YYNGEE. This CDR3 spans 14 amino acids. Trimming stripped 0 bases from V and 0 bases from J, with 7 bases between. The CDR3: CASSVELVSYEQYF. CDR3 DNA: TGTGCCAGCAGCGTAGAACTAGTCTCCTACGAGCAGTACTTC.

The rearrangement joins TRBV6-5 to TRBJ1-2; 7 bases align to TRBD1. Losses at the gene ends were 8 bases for V and 3 bases for J; bases not matched to a gene: 9. The CDR3 runs to 14 residues. CDR1 and CDR2 from the germline V gene are MNHEY and SVGAGI. The CDR3, as DNA: TGTGCCAGCTCTATCCGAGACAGGGACTATGGCTACACCTTC. It specifies CASSIRDRDYGYTF.

V and J are TRBV7-8 and TRBJ2-7, with unresolved D. V was clipped by 5 bases and J by 3 bases, with 8 bases between them. Germline V lookup: CDR1 SGHVS, CDR2 FQNEAQ. The CDR3 runs 12 residues. Here the CDR3 DNA reads TGTGCCAGCAGCCCCTCCTACTACGAGCAGTACTTC. The encoded protein is CASSPSYYEQYF.

This chain connects TRBV19 to TRBJ1-1; D unresolved. V lost 2 bases and J 6 bases, leaving 10 bases between the germline ends. Germline V gene lookup returns CDR1 LNHDA and CDR2 SQIVND (reference sequence). The CDR3 has 13 residues. DNA for the CDR3: TGTGCCAGTAGTATACGGGGTAGGTCTGAAGCTTTCTTT. Translated: CASSIRGRSEAFF.

The V call is TRBV7-2, the J call TRBJ1-2, with D maybe TRBD1 (6 bases). The CDR3 consists of 11 residues. V gave up 7 bases and J gave up 8 bases, with 11 bases separating them. Germline values: CDR1 SGHTA, CDR2 FQGNSA. The CDR3 region has the DNA TGTGCCAGCACCCCAGGGGTAGGCTACACCTTC. Amino acids: CASTPGVGYTF.

The CDR3 reads CASSSQPGQGRSNTEAFF. CDR3 bases: TGTGCCAGCAGCTCCCAACCGGGACAGGGGAGATCGAACACTGAAGCTTTCTTT. This chain connects TRBV7-3 to TRBJ1-1, with 10 bases fitting TRBD1. The length of the CDR3 is 18 residues. Germline V CDR1 and CDR2: SGHTA, FQGTGA. The V gene end was trimmed by 4 bases and the J gene end by 1 base; junction bases not matched to a gene: 12.

This chain uses TRBV7-9 with TRBJ1-1; D gene uncertain. Germline V CDR1 and CDR2: SEHNR, FQNEAQ (reference sequence). The CDR3 runs to 12 residues. V was trimmed by 1 base and J by 4 bases, leaving 4 bases between them. CDR3 in DNA: TGTGCCAGCAGCTTAGATCTCACTGAAGCTTTCTTT. It codes for CASSLDLTEAFF.

The sample holds a few counts of this clone. This chain links TRBV28 with TRBJ1-1; TRBD1 aligns across 7 bases. In germline, CDR1 is MDHEN, CDR2 SYDVKM. The V segment lost 3 bases and the J segment 1 base; nucleotides outside the gene matches: 5. The CDR3 covers 15 residues. CDR3 DNA sequence: TGTGCCAGCAGTTTTCTGGACAGGCCGAACACTGAAGCTTTCTTT. Translated: CASSFLDRPNTEAFF.

This clone turned up a few times. V and J are TRBV6-5 and TRBJ2-6; 7 bases align to TRBD1. Germline V gene data show CDR1 as MNHEY and CDR2 as SVGAGI. V was pared by 6 bases and J by 2 bases, with 1 base of the junction left unmatched. The CDR3 totals 14 residues. CDR3 sequence reads: CASRGQPGANVLTF. CDR3 DNA: TGTGCCAGCAGGGGACAGCCTGGGGCCAACGTCCTGACTTTC.

The J gene is TRBJ1-5, the V gene TRBV6-1; TRBD1 aligns across 9 bases. The CDR3 contains 18 residues. V lost 1 base and J lost 1; bases outside the gene matches: 8. Germline V gene lookup returns CDR1 MNHNS and CDR2 SASEGT. CDR3 region: CASSEGTGEGMSNQPQHF. For the CDR3, the DNA is TGTGCCAGCAGTGAAGGGACAGGGGAGGGTATGAGCAATCAGCCCCAGCATTTT.

As concerns this clone: This same CDR3 is encoded by further DNA sequences in the sample. The CDR3 spells CASSLGQGDYGYTF. The CDR3 region has the DNA TGCGCCAGCAGCTTGGGGCAGGGGGACTATGGCTACACCTTC. J is TRBJ1-2 and V is TRBV5-1, with 7 bases lining up with TRBD1. Germline values: CDR1 SGHRS, CDR2 YFSETQ. The ends lost 0 bases at V and 3 bases at J; junction bases unmatched: 2. CDR3 size: 14 residues.

The genes are TRBV7-2 and TRBJ2-3, with a weak D call TRBD2 (5 bases). Trimming cost V 2 bases and J 3 bases, with 12 bases left between them. Germline assignment: CDR1 SGHTA and CDR2 FQGNSA. The CDR3 totals 15 residues. CDR3 in DNA: TGTGCCAGCAGCTTATTTGGACTCCTTACAGATACGCAGTATTTT. Encoded protein: CASSLFGLLTDTQYF.

Comment on this clone: Other DNA sequences from this sample encode an identical CDR3 as well. The chain recombines TRBV5-1 with TRBJ2-5; TRBD1 is a possible D gene (5 bases). Trimming removed 1 base at V and 5 bases at J, with 6 bases between. This CDR3 has 12 residues. Germline V gene lookup returns CDR1 SGHRS and CDR2 YFSETQ. The CDR3 DNA reads TGCGCCAGCAGCTTGAGGGGTGAGACCCAGTACTTC. Encoded protein: CASSLRGETQYF. The whole variable domain, remainder taken from reference TRBV5-1 and TRBJ2-5, is KAGVTQTPRYLIKTRGQQVTLSCSPISGHRSVSWYQQTPGQGLQFLFEYFSETQRNKGNFPGRFSGRQFSNSRSEMNVSTLELGDSALYLCASSLRGETQYFGPGTRLLVL.

The rearrangement links TRBV19 to TRBJ2-2; a possible D gene is TRBD1 (5 bases). V was pared by 0 bases and J by 5 bases, with 7 bases between. CDR3 length equals 14 residues. Germline CDR1 reads LNHDA; CDR2 reads SQIVND (reference sequence). The CDR3 here is CASSIEAGTGELFF. In DNA form, the CDR3 reads TGTGCCAGTAGTATAGAAGCAGGGACCGGGGAGCTGTTTTTT. The variable domain in full, completed from reference TRBV19 and TRBJ2-2, reads DGGITQSPKYLFRKEGQNVTLSCEQNLNHDAMYWYRQDPGQGLRLIYYSQIVNDFQKGDIAEGYSVSREKKESFPLTVTSAQKNPTAFYLCASSIEAGTGELFFGEGSRLTVL.